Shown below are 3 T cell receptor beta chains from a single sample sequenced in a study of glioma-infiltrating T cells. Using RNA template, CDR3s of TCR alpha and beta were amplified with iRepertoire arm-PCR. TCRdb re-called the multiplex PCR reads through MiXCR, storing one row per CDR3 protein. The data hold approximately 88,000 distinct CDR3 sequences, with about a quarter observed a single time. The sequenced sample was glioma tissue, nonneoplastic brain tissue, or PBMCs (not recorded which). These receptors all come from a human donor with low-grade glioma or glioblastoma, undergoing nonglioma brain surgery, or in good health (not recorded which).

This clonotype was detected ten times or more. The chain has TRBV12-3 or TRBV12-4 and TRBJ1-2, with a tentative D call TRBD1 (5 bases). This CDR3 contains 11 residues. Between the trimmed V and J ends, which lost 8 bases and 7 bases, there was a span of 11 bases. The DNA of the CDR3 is TGTGCCAGCTCGCGACAGTTTGGCTACACCTTC. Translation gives CASSRQFGYTF.

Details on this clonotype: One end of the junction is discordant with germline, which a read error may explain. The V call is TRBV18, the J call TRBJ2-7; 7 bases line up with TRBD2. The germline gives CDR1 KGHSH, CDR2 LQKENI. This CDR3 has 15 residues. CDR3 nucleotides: TGTGCCAGGTCACCTAGCGGCTACCCCTACAATGAGCAGTACTTC. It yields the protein CARSPSGYPYNEQYF.

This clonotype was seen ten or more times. The CDR3 sequence: CSAEGQNYEQYF. CDR3 DNA: TGCAGTGCCGAGGGACAGAACTACGAGCAGTACTTC. This chain uses TRBV20-1 with TRBJ2-7, with 7 bases identical to TRBD1. Trimming at V came to 6 bases and at J to 3 bases, leaving 5 bases not matched to a gene. The germline V gene has CDR1 DFQATT and CDR2 SNEGSKA (reference sequence). The CDR3 totals 12 residues.